Listed here are 24 T cell receptor beta chains from one sample, sequenced in a study of cytomegalovirus exposure and HLA in healthy donors. This table comes from immunoSEQ multiplex PCR, and its TCRdb copy is limited to in-frame clones, with some not included. Among some 120,000 clones listed, about 90% were seen once. The sample comprised PBMCs. Every receptor here comes from a woman aged 18-29 years in good health and CMV-seronegative.

This clone is a singleton in its sample. The V and J genes are TRBV30 and TRBJ2-7, with 7 bases fitting TRBD1. The CDR3 runs to 14 residues. Germline V gene sequence: CDR1 GTSNPN, CDR2 SVGIG (reference sequence). The ends lost 2 bases at V and 7 bases at J; junction bases unmatched: 11. CDR3: CAWSSRAGGMEQYF. The CDR3 region has the DNA TGTGCCTGGAGTTCTAGGGCAGGGGGAATGGAGCAGTACTTC.

By share of the sample, this clone is medium-sized. The chain recombines TRBV4-1 with TRBJ1-2; D is ambiguous. Trimming shortened V by 0 bases and J by 7 bases, and 12 bases separated the two germline ends. CDR1 and CDR2 (germline): MGHRA, YSYEKL. The CDR3 loop spans 14 amino acids. The CDR3 region has the DNA TGCGCCAGCAGCCAAGACGTGTTTACGGGTGGCTACACCTTC. This translates into CASSQDVFTGGYTF.

V usage is TRBV19 and J usage is TRBJ2-2; 8 nucleotides match TRBD2. Trimming removed 0 bases from V and 2 bases from J; junction bases left unmatched: 5. The CDR3 contains 17 residues. Germline V gene sequence: CDR1 LNHDA, CDR2 SQIVND (reference sequence). The CDR3 spells CASSIDPGLGNTGELFF. CDR3 nucleotide sequence: TGTGCCAGTAGTATAGACCCGGGACTAGGTAACACCGGGGAGCTGTTTTTT.

The V call is TRBV28, the J call TRBJ2-7, with TRBD1 matching 10 bases. Germline CDR1 reads MDHEN; CDR2 reads SYDVKM. This CDR3 spans 16 amino acids. V lost 2 bases to trimming and J lost 6 bases; unmatched junction nucleotides: 10. The CDR3 coding sequence is TGTGCCAGCAGTTTACTCACAAGGGACAGGGGCGGCGAGCAGTACTTC. Encoded protein: CASSLLTRDRGGEQYF. Using reference TRBV28 and TRBJ2-7 for the parts outside the CDR3, the full variable domain is DVKVTQSSRYLVKRTGEKVFLECVQDMDHENMFWYRQDPGLGLRLIYFSYDVKMKEKGDIPEGYSVSREKKERFSLILESASTNQTSMYLCASSLLTRDRGGEQYFGPGTRLTVT.

J is TRBJ2-7 and V is TRBV9, with 10 nucleotides matching TRBD1. CDR3 size: 15 residues. The germline gives CDR1 SGDLS, CDR2 YYNGEE. J gave up 3 bases and V 3 bases, and 6 bases lay outside the gene matches. CDR3 residues: CASSEGTGAGYEQYF. The DNA for the CDR3 is TGTGCCAGCAGCGAGGGGACAGGGGCGGGCTACGAGCAGTACTTC.

Note on this clone: Compared with germline, one end of the junction differs, possibly owing to a read error. DNA of the CDR3: TGTGCTAGCAGCTTTTTGGGGACTCCCAATGAGCAGTTCTTC. Translating it yields CASSFLGTPNEQFF. The chain combines TRBV7-7 with TRBJ2-1, with D perhaps matching TRBD2 (6 bases). The CDR3 totals 14 residues. The germline gives CDR1 SSHAT, CDR2 FNYEAQ (reference sequence).

The rearrangement uses TRBV9 and TRBJ1-5; D is possibly TRBD1 (5 bases). Between the trimmed V and J ends, which lost 3 bases and 5 bases, there was a span of 12 bases. Germline lookup yields CDR1 SGDLS and CDR2 YYNGEE. The CDR3 extends over 14 amino acids. CDR3 amino acids: CASSADSGYQPQHF. DNA for the CDR3: TGTGCCAGCAGCGCCGACTCAGGGTATCAGCCCCAGCATTTT.

V gene TRBV28 combines with J gene TRBJ1-5, with TRBD1 as a possible D gene (5 bases). The germline V gene has CDR1 MDHEN and CDR2 SYDVKM. This CDR3 has 13 residues. V lost 9 bases and J 1 base, leaving 10 bases between the germline ends. Written as DNA, the CDR3 is TGTGCCAGTTCTCAGGGAAGCAATCAGCCCCAGCATTTT. Its translation is CASSQGSNQPQHF.

The chain employs TRBV19 and TRBJ1-5; no reliable D call. V was pared by 7 bases and J by 0 bases, with 13 bases between. This CDR3 comprises 15 residues. In germline, CDR1 is LNHDA, CDR2 SQIVND (reference sequence). This CDR3 is CASTHRGTSNQPQHF. CDR3 DNA sequence: TGTGCCAGTACCCACCGGGGTACTAGCAATCAGCCCCAGCATTTT.

The genes are TRBV5-4 and TRBJ2-3; 10 bases are shared with TRBD2. This CDR3 contains 18 residues. V shed 1 base and J 5 bases; nucleotides not matched to a gene: 13. In germline, CDR1 is SGHNT, CDR2 YYREEE (reference sequence). The CDR3 DNA is TGTGCCAGCAGCTTGTTGTGGGGAGCGGGGGGGCCAGGAGATACGCAGTATTTT. The encoded protein is CASSLLWGAGGPGDTQYF.

The CDR3 spells CASSQAGGRAGEQFF. In nucleotides, the CDR3 is TGTGCCAGCAGCCAAGCGGGCGGGAGAGCCGGTGAGCAGTTCTTC. The rearrangement links TRBV4-2 to TRBJ2-1, with 7 nucleotides matching TRBD2. Germline CDR1 LGHNA, CDR2 YNFKEQ. The CDR3 extends over 15 amino acids. The trim removed 1 base at V and 9 bases at J, leaving 9 bases unmatched.

The chain links TRBV9 to TRBJ1-1; weak D call: TRBD1 (5 bases). V lost 0 bases and J lost 6, with 9 bases in between. This CDR3 has 13 amino acids. CDR1 SGDLS and CDR2 YYNGEE come from the germline V gene. The CDR3 DNA sequence: TGTGCCAGCAGCGTAGTAGAAGGGGCTGAAGCTTTCTTT. This sequence encodes CASSVVEGAEAFF.

This clone was recorded once. The J gene is TRBJ2-1, the V gene TRBV11-3; 8 positions match TRBD2. Looked up from germline, CDR1 is SGHNT and CDR2 is YENEEA. J was trimmed by 3 bases and V by 0 bases; bases with no gene match: 7. The CDR3 covers 17 residues. CDR3 region: CASSLDPPGGFYNEQFF. The CDR3 nucleotides read TGTGCCAGCAGCTTAGATCCCCCGGGAGGGTTCTACAATGAGCAGTTCTTC.

The V gene is TRBV7-8, the J gene TRBJ1-6; D ambiguous. Between the trimmed V and J ends, which lost 0 bases and 4 bases, there was a span of 10 bases. The CDR3 sequence is 16 residues long. Germline CDR1 and CDR2: SGHVS and FQNEAQ. CDR3 region: CASSLAGEAYNSPLHF. The CDR3 nucleotides are TGTGCCAGCAGCTTAGCTGGGGAGGCTTATAATTCACCCCTCCACTTT.

V is TRBV7-9 and J is TRBJ1-1; 7 bases are a match to TRBD1. The CDR3 totals 14 residues. Germline V gives CDR1 SEHNR, CDR2 FQNEAQ (reference sequence). The junction had 2 bases not matched to a gene; V was cut back by 3 bases and J by 1 base. Written as DNA, the CDR3 is TGTGCCAGCAGCTTCCGACAGGGGAACACTGAAGCTTTCTTT. This sequence encodes CASSFRQGNTEAFF.

A single count supports this clone. The chain couples TRBV10-2 to TRBJ2-5; 12 positions match TRBD2. The CDR3 has 17 residues. From germline, CDR1 is WSHSY and CDR2 SAAADI. V was clipped by 4 bases and J by 0 bases; unmatched bases: 6. CDR3 sequence: CASSGRLAGGYQETQYF. As DNA, the CDR3 is TGCGCCAGCAGTGGGCGGCTAGCGGGGGGGTACCAAGAGACCCAGTACTTC.

This chain's CDR3 is CASSLRNDLAETQYF. In DNA form, the CDR3 reads TGCGCCAGCAGCTTGAGGAATGACTTAGCGGAGACCCAGTACTTC. The chain couples TRBV5-1 to TRBJ2-5, with D possibly being TRBD2 (5 bases). V lost 1 base, J lost 5 bases, and 15 bases lay in between. This CDR3 is built from 15 residues. Germline CDR1 SGHRS, CDR2 YFSETQ.

The V gene is TRBV6-5, the J gene TRBJ1-1; D is unclear. The germline V gene has CDR1 MNHEY and CDR2 SVGAGI. Trimming removed 7 bases at V and 3 bases at J, with 15 bases between. This CDR3 contains 14 residues. The CDR3 nucleotides are TGTGCCAGCAAGGCGAACCCTGGGCACACTGAAGCTTTCTTT. This encodes CASKANPGHTEAFF.

J is TRBJ2-6 and V is TRBV7-2; TRBD2 matches 9 bases. This CDR3 contains 19 residues. V gave up 3 bases and J gave up 0 bases; unmatched junction bases: 9. Germline V CDR1 and CDR2: SGHTA, FQGNSA. The CDR3 loop is CASSFGGRVGFSGANVLTF. CDR3 nucleotides: TGTGCCAGCAGCTTTGGCGGGAGGGTAGGATTCTCTGGGGCCAACGTCCTGACTTTC.

The chain links TRBV28 to TRBJ2-3, with TRBD2 identical over 13 bases. The V and J ends lost 6 bases and 6 bases, in that order; junction bases with no gene match: 6. This CDR3 is 15 amino acids long. Germline assignment: CDR1 MDHEN and CDR2 SYDVKM. The CDR3 DNA is TGTGCCAGCAGACCGGGGACTAGCGGGGCGGATACGCAGTATTTT. Its translation: CASRPGTSGADTQYF.

The chain combines TRBV2 with TRBJ1-5, with D unresolved. V was pared by 0 bases and J by 1 base, with 7 bases between. CDR1 and CDR2 from the germline V gene are SNHLY and FYNNEI. CDR3 size: 15 residues. This CDR3 reads CASSEALRSNQPQHF. The CDR3 DNA reads TGTGCCAGCAGTGAAGCGTTGAGGAGCAATCAGCCCCAGCATTTT.

V gene TRBV4-3 combines with J gene TRBJ1-2; TRBD1 aligns across 10 bases. CDR3 length: 19 residues. Trimming took 0 bases from V and 7 from J; bases not matched to a gene: 17. Germline CDR1 and CDR2: LGHNA and YSLEER. The CDR3 DNA reads TGCGCCAGCAGCCAAGATTGGGGGCTGTTGGGACAGGGGATTGGTGGCTACACCTTC. This sequence encodes CASSQDWGLLGQGIGGYTF.

V and J are TRBV15 and TRBJ2-3, with 8 bases that match TRBD2. The J segment lost 6 bases and the V segment lost 4 bases, leaving 6 bases of the junction unmatched. This CDR3 comprises 14 residues. The germline V gene encodes CDR1 LNHNV and CDR2 YYDKDF (reference sequence). The CDR3 reads CATSIDGRVDTQYF. CDR3 coding DNA: TGTGCCACCAGCATCGACGGGAGGGTGGATACGCAGTATTTT.

The DNA of the CDR3 is TGTGCCAGCAGTTCTATACAGGGGGAAAGGACTGAAGCTTTCTTT. Translating gives CASSSIQGERTEAFF. This chain links TRBV28 with TRBJ1-1, with 8 bases matching TRBD1. The V gene's germline CDR1 is MDHEN and CDR2 SYDVKM. This CDR3 comprises 15 residues. J lost 5 bases, V lost 4 bases, and 9 bases had no gene match.